These 15 T cell receptor beta chains were sequenced from one sample in a study of blood T cells in healthy people across ages. PCR was performed a second time for about 6 to 12 cycles using a sample-barcoded 5' primer and a J-beta primer mix. TCRdb redid the calling of the 5' RACE reads with MiXCR, one entry per CDR3 protein. The table includes about 1.8 million distinct CDR3 sequences, roughly 52% detected once. Specimen: blood. The receptors come from a woman aged 40 to 55 in good health.

The J gene is TRBJ1-2, the V gene TRBV12-3 or TRBV12-4, with D possibly TRBD1 on 5 matching bases. The V end was cut by 1 base, the J end by 5 bases, with 14 bases between. The CDR3 sequence is 15 residues long. Written as DNA, the CDR3 is TGTGCCAGCAGTTTAGGGGGGTTGGGGGAATATGGCTACACCTTC. Protein product: CASSLGGLGEYGYTF.

The rearrangement uses TRBV6-5 and TRBJ1-1, with a possible D match to TRBD1 (6 bases). The CDR3 extends over 12 amino acids. Trimming stripped 1 base from V and 8 bases from J, with 8 bases between. Germline V lookup: CDR1 MNHEY, CDR2 SVGAGI. The CDR3 is CASSYLTGEAFF. DNA for the CDR3: TGTGCCAGCAGTTACTTGACAGGAGAAGCTTTCTTT.

The rearrangement links TRBV6-6 to TRBJ1-2; D is undetermined. The CDR3 is 13 amino acids. Germline CDR1 reads MNHNY; CDR2 reads SVGAGI (reference sequence). Trimming cost V 5 bases and J 6 bases, with 13 bases left between them. The CDR3 sequence: CASSNDGRHGYTF. The CDR3 region has the DNA TGTGCCAGCAGTAACGACGGAAGACATGGCTACACCTTC.

This clonotype was seen only a few times. J is TRBJ2-1 and V is TRBV4-2, with 7 bases matching TRBD1. V shed 3 bases and J 4 bases; nucleotides not matched to a gene: 6. CDR3 length: 15 residues. Germline V lookup: CDR1 LGHNA, CDR2 YNFKEQ. The CDR3 DNA follows: TGTGCCAGCAGCCAGCAGGGGGATCGGTACAATGAGCAGTTCTTC. Residues: CASSQQGDRYNEQFF.

The V and J genes are TRBV11-2 and TRBJ2-3, with no clear D. The CDR3 loop spans 12 amino acids. The V end was cut by 0 bases, the J end by 10 bases, with 8 bases between. Germline loops: CDR1 SGHAT, CDR2 FQNNGV. CDR3 sequence: CASSLDVSAQYF. In DNA form, the CDR3 reads TGTGCCAGCAGCTTAGATGTGAGTGCGCAGTATTTT.

V and J are TRBV7-9 and TRBJ2-3, with a tentative D call TRBD1 (6 bases). The V end lost 5 bases, the J end lost 4 bases, and 13 bases lay between the germline ends. The CDR3 loop spans 14 amino acids. The germline gives CDR1 SEHNR, CDR2 FQNEAQ (reference sequence). The CDR3 loop is CASSQTGMADTQYF. In DNA form, the CDR3 reads TGTGCCAGCAGCCAAACAGGGATGGCAGATACGCAGTATTTT.

This clonotype was found a few times. The rearrangement joins TRBV7-9 to TRBJ2-1; D is uncertain. This CDR3 is built from 13 residues. V was trimmed by 5 bases and J by 5 bases, leaving 10 bases between them. From germline, CDR1 is SEHNR and CDR2 FQNEAQ (reference sequence). The CDR3 reads CASSRAGHNEQFF. The DNA of the CDR3 is TGTGCCAGCAGCCGGGCCGGCCACAATGAGCAGTTCTTC.

V is TRBV28 and J is TRBJ1-5; no firm D call. CDR1 MDHEN and CDR2 SYDVKM come from the germline V gene. The V end lost 7 bases, the J end lost 0 bases, and 10 bases lay between the germline ends. The CDR3 loop spans 14 amino acids. The CDR3 coding sequence is TGTGCCAGCAAGCCGGATACTAGCAATCAGCCCCAGCATTTT. Protein sequence: CASKPDTSNQPQHF.

The rearrangement links TRBV6-2 or TRBV6-3 to TRBJ2-5, with a weak D call TRBD1 (5 bases). Germline V CDR1 and CDR2: MNHEY, SVGEGT. Trimming cost V 3 bases and J 11 bases, with 16 bases left between them. This CDR3 comprises 13 residues. CDR3 nucleotides: TGTGCCAGCAGTTATACCTTCCAGGGTGAGCAGTACTTC. Its protein product is CASSYTFQGEQYF.

V is TRBV12-3 or TRBV12-4 and J is TRBJ1-1; 8 positions match TRBD1. V lost 5 bases and J lost 5; bases outside the gene matches: 10. CDR3 length: 15 amino acids. CDR3 amino acids: CASSPQGAGETEAFF. CDR3 nucleotide sequence: TGTGCCAGCAGTCCCCAGGGGGCGGGTGAAACTGAAGCTTTCTTT.

This clonotype was counted a few times. This rearrangement joins TRBV6-1 to TRBJ2-5; D is possibly TRBD2 (6 bases). Trimming removed 4 bases from V and 5 bases from J, with 14 bases in between. The CDR3 has 14 residues. Germline V gives CDR1 MNHNS, CDR2 SASEGT. The CDR3, as DNA: TGTGCCAGCAGTGGGACGGGGGACTGGGAGACCCAGTACTTC. It specifies CASSGTGDWETQYF.

This clonotype was observed a handful of times. The rearrangement joins TRBV4-3 to TRBJ2-1; 16 nucleotides line up with TRBD2. The CDR3 loop spans 20 amino acids. The germline V gene encodes CDR1 LGHNA and CDR2 YSLEER. With V trimmed by 0 bases and J by 4 bases, 9 bases remained unmatched. CDR3 nucleotide sequence: TGCGCCAGCAGCCAAGAGAACCCGGGACTAGCGGGGGGGCAGTACAATGAGCAGTTCTTC. It codes for CASSQENPGLAGGQYNEQFF.

This chain uses TRBV14 with TRBJ2-1; TRBD2 is a possible D gene (7 bases). This CDR3 has 16 residues. The germline V and J ends were trimmed by 4 bases and 3 bases, with 16 bases remaining between them. The germline CDR1 and CDR2 sequences are SGHDN and FVKESK. DNA of the CDR3: TGTGCCAGCAGCCTCCAAGGGGGGGTCCTCTACAATGAGCAGTTCTTC. Amino acids: CASSLQGGVLYNEQFF.

The chain couples TRBV20-1 to TRBJ1-2; no clear D gene. Germline V gene sequence: CDR1 DFQATT, CDR2 SNEGSKA (reference sequence). Trimming removed 3 bases from V and 2 bases from J, with 13 bases in between. This CDR3 has 14 amino acids. The CDR3 protein is CSASPVQENYGYTF. The CDR3 DNA follows: TGCAGTGCTAGTCCCGTGCAGGAAAACTATGGCTACACCTTC.

The chain has TRBV6-2 or TRBV6-3 and TRBJ1-2; no clear D. Per germline, CDR1 MNHEY and CDR2 SVGEGT. Trimming took off 6 bases at V and 3 bases at J, with 11 bases between the two ends. CDR3 length equals 13 residues. The DNA for the CDR3 is TGTGCCAGCAGCAGACGGGAGCACTATGGCTACACCTTC. Amino acid sequence: CASSRREHYGYTF.